The 3 T cell receptor beta chains listed next were all sequenced from one sample in a study of T cells in Graves' hyperthyroidism and ophthalmopathy. RNA transcripts served as the template for amplifying TCR beta CDR3 regions. The TCR CDR3 first-round RT-PCR relied on the HTBI primer set. TCRdb processed the multiplex PCR reads anew with MiXCR; each CDR3 protein has one entry. The sample carries approximately 350,000 distinct CDR3 sequences, around 15% recorded once. Sequencing input: blood. The receptors shown here come from a woman aged 55 to 70 with Graves' ophthalmopathy.

This clonotype was found many times. Here the CDR3 DNA reads TGTGCCAGCAGCAGGGGACAGGAGAACCGCGAGCAGTACTTC. Protein sequence: CASSRGQENREQYF. The chain uses TRBV9 and TRBJ2-7, with 8 bases matching TRBD1. Germline assignment: CDR1 SGDLS and CDR2 YYNGEE. The CDR3 is 14 residues long. V shed 4 bases and J 6 bases; nucleotides not matched to a gene: 9.

The chain carries TRBV4-1 and TRBJ2-7; 7 bases match TRBD2. The junction had 7 bases not matched to a gene; V was cut back by 0 bases and J by 2 bases. CDR3 length: 16 amino acids. Germline CDR1 reads MGHRA; CDR2 reads YSYEKL. The CDR3 here is CASSQDLAGNTYEQYF. The DNA of the CDR3 is TGCGCCAGCAGCCAAGACTTAGCGGGTAACACCTACGAGCAGTACTTC.

This clonotype was seen a handful of times. The chain combines TRBV6-4 with TRBJ2-3; D perhaps matches TRBD1 (7 bases). The CDR3 covers 18 residues. V lost 3 bases, J lost 5 bases, and 24 bases lay in between. Germline CDR1 and CDR2: MRHNA and SNTAGT. DNA for the CDR3: TGTGCCAGCAGTGAGGGACAGTCAGCGGGTGGAACGAGAGATACGCAGTATTTT. Translation gives CASSEGQSAGGTRDTQYF.